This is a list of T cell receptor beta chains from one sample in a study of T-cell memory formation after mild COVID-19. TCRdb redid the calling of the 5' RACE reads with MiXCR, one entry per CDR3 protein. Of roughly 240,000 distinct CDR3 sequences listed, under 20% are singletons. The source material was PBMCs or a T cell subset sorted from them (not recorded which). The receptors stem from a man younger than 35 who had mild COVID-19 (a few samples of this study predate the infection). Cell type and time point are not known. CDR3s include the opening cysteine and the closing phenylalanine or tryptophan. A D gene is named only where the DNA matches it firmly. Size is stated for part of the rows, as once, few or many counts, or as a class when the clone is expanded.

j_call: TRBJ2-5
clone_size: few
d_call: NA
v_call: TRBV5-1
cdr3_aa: CASSTQIQETQYF
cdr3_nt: TGCGCCAGCAGCACTCAAATTCAAGAGACCCAGTACTTC

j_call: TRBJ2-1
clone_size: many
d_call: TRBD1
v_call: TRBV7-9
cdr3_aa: CASSLPQGSGNEQFF
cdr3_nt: TGTGCCAGCAGCTTACCACAGGGGTCTGGCAATGAGCAGTTCTTC

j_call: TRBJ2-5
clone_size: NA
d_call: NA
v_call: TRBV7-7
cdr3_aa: CASSQGHGQETQYF
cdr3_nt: TGTGCTAGCAGCCAGGGGCACGGCCAAGAGACCCAGTACTTC

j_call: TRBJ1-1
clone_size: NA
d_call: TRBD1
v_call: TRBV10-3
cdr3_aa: CAIGQGPAFF
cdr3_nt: TGTGCCATCGGACAGGGACCGGCTTTCTTT

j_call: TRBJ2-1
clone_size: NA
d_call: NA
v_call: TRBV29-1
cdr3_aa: CSVVGAPNEQFF
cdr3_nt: TGCAGCGTTGTAGGGGCTCCCAATGAGCAGTTCTTC

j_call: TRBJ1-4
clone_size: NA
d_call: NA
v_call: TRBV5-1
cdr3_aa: CASSGTGFGGKLFF
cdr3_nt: TGCGCCAGCAGCGGTACAGGGTTCGGTGGAAAACTGTTTTTT

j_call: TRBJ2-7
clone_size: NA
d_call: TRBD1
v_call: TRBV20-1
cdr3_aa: CSARDRTGGYEQYF
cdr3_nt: TGCAGTGCTAGAGACCGGACAGGGGGCTACGAGCAGTACTTC

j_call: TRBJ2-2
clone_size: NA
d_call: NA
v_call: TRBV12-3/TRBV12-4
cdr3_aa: CASTQRWTGELFF
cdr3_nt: TGTGCCAGCACCCAAAGATGGACCGGGGAGCTGTTTTTT

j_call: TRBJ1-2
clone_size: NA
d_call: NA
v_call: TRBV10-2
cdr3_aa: CASSESRRRIGYTF
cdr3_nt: TGCGCCAGCAGTGAGTCCAGGCGAAGGATCGGCTACACCTTC

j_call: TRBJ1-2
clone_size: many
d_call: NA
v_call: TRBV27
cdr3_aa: CASSSTGTHGYTF
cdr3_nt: TGTGCCAGCAGTTCCACAGGGACCCATGGCTACACCTTC

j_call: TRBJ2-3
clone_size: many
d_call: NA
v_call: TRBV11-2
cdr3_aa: CASSSFRDPPPDTQYF
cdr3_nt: TGTGCCAGCAGCTCCTTCCGGGACCCCCCGCCAGATACGCAGTATTTT

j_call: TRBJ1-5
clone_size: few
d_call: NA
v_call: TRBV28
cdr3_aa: CASSLVWEDQPQHF
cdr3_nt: TGTGCCAGCAGTTTAGTCTGGGAAGATCAGCCCCAGCATTTT

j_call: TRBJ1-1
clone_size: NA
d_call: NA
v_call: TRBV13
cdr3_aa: CASSLKHGNTEAFF
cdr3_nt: TGTGCCAGCAGCTTAAAACACGGGAACACTGAAGCTTTCTTT

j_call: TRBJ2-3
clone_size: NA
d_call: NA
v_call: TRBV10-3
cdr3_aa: CAIRQEGADTQYF
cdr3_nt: TGTGCCATCCGACAGGAGGGGGCAGATACGCAGTATTTT

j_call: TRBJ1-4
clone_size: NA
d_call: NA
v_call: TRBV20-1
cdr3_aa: CSARDSLVEKLFF
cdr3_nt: TGCAGTGCTAGGGACAGTTTGGTTGAAAAACTGTTTTTT

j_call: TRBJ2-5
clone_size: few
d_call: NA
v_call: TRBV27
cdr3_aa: CASNPLANLGGEETQYF
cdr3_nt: TGTGCCAGCAACCCCCTGGCCAATTTAGGGGGGGAAGAGACCCAGTACTTC

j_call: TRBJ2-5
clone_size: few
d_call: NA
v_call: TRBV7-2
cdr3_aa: CASSLDSATQHF
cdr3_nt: TGTGCCAGCAGCTTAGACTCGGCGACCCAGCACTTC